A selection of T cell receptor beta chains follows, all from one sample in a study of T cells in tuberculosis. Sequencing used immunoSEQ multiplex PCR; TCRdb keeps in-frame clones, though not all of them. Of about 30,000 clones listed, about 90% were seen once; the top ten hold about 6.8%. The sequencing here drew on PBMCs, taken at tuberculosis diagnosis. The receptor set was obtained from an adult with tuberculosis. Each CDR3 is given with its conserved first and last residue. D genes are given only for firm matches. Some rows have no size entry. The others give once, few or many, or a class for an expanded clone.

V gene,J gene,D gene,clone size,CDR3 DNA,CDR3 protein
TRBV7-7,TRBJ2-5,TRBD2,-,TGTGCCAGCAGCCGCGGGGTAGCGGGGCTACAAGAGACCCAGTACTTC,CASSRGVAGLQETQYF
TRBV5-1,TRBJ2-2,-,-,TGCGCCAGCAGCTTGAAAACCCCCGACCCGGGGACCGGGGAGCTGTTTTTT,CASSLKTPDPGTGELFF
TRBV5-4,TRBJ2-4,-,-,TGTGCCAGCAGCTTCGGAGGTATTGGGGGGAAGAACATTCAGTACTTC,CASSFGGIGGKNIQYF
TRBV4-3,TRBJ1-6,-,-,TGCGCCAGCAGCCAGGGCTACACGGGACACTCCTATAATTCACCCCTCCACTTT,CASSQGYTGHSYNSPLHF
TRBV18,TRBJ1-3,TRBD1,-,TGTGCCAGCTCCCAAACCGGGACAGGGTCCAGAAACACCATATATTTT,CASSQTGTGSRNTIYF
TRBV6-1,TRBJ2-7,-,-,TGTGCCAGCAGTGAATTTCCGCGGCGATCCTTCAGCTACGAGCAGTACTTC,CASSEFPRRSFSYEQYF
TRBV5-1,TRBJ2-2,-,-,TGCGCCAGCAGCTTGGTAGGGGTTGGAACCGGGGAGCTGTTTTTT,CASSLVGVGTGELFF
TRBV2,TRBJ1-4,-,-,TGTGCCAGCAGTGTCTTGACTATGGAGACTAATGAAAAACTGTTTTTT,CASSVLTMETNEKLFF
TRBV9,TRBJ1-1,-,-,TGTGCCAGCAGCATCAATGGACGGGGGAACACTGAAGCTTTCTTT,CASSINGRGNTEAFF
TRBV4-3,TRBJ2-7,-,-,TGCGCCAGCAGCCAAGAACGTTGGGGGGTGGGCTCCTACGAGCAGTACTTC,CASSQERWGVGSYEQYF
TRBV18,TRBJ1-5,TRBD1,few,TGTGCCAGCTCACCGACAGGGGAAAGCAATCAGCCCCAGCATTTT,CASSPTGESNQPQHF
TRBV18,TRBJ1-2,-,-,TGTGCCAGCTCACCGAATAGCGCCAACTATGGCTACACCTTC,CASSPNSANYGYTF
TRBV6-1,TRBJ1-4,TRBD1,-,TGTGCCAGCAGTGAAAGGGGGACAGTGAGGGATGAAAAACTGTTTTTT,CASSERGTVRDEKLFF
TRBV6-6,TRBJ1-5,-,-,TGTGCCAGCAGTTACTCGGCGGGGGGAGGACAGCCCCAGCATTTT,CASSYSAGGGQPQHF
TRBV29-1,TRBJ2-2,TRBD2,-,TGCAGCGTTGAAGTAGCGGGAGGGCATCACGGGGAGCTGTTTTTT,CSVEVAGGHHGELFF
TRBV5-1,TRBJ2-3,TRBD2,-,TGCGCCAGCAGCAGGACTAGCGGGGGGGCCCGGGGCACAGATACGCAGTATTTT,CASSRTSGGARGTDTQYF